This T cell receptor (beta chain) came from a study of blood T cell repertoires in COVID-19 (dated by TCRdb to the early 2020s). About the study as a whole: Collaborator samples came from the United States, Italy and Spain and covered acute and convalescent phases of COVID-19. The material from the prospective study consisted of cDNA or gDNA derived from T cells, B-cell-depleted T cells, or PBMCs. Deeply sampled blood TCRbeta repertoires from subjects exposed to, actively infected with, or recovered from COVID-19 were included in the dataset. The samples were drawn from the first 160 participants of the ongoing ImmuneRACE study and from 1,254 subjects provided by 6 global collaborators. A freely available public database, intended as a resource for researchers studying the immune response to SARS-CoV-2, is where the repertoires were released. Where available, HLA class I and class II types were obtained from metadata supplied by the sample provider rather than from assay-based typing. Nearly every sample came with metadata listing a de-identified subject ID, COVID-19 status, age in years and sex.

What the research found in general, with its limitations: How much clinical and demographic metadata was included differed by source and by participant, and the metadata was provided uncurated.

TCRbeta CDR3 regions were amplified from genomic DNA using the immunoSEQ Assay, a bias-controlled multiplex PCR. On the authors' methods: Within the assay, amplification of reference gene primers was used to estimate how many nucleated cells each sample contained. To quantify the absolute abundance of each unique TCRbeta CDR3 rearrangement, sequence reads were collapsed and filtered. For each sample, productive Simpson clonality was calculated as the square root of Simpson's diversity index across productive rearrangements. Here the immuneACCESS table is served through TCRdb, limited to in-frame sequences with V and J called. Missing clones are a known gap in these copies; in checked studies unresolved V genes cover under half, and the rest lacks a known reason. Clonal size and the V and J genes are those of that table, whereas D and trimming came from the DNA. The sample records 200,000 to 300,000 clones, about 87% of which are singletons. The ten biggest clones cover roughly 3.7% of the sample.

In regard to this clone: Its antigen is not yet known. Per-base quality was not reported, and no clone a single base away is much larger than it.

The CDR1 and CDR2 encoded by the germline V gene (reference sequence) are MNHNY and SVGAGI. Ends trimmed: V by 5 bases, J by 10 bases; bases unmatched to a gene: 13. Including cysteine and phenylalanine, the CDR3 has 15 amino acids. Only the CDR3 DNA stays, 45 bases, in frame from base 1. The collaborating institutions used their own protocols to collect whole blood in K2EDTA tubes. For TCRbeta analysis, collaborators shipped samples in one of three forms: frozen whole blood, isolated PBMCs, or DNA extracted from either of those sample types. This chain is built from TRBV6-6 and TRBJ2-1; 8 junctional bases match TRBD2. The sample was peripheral blood. The TCR comes from a woman between 40 and 55 years old with acute or convalescent COVID-19. The DNA reads as follows: TGTGCCAGCAGTCCTCGGGACTCCCGGGGGGGGGAGCAGTTCTTC. Its translation is CASSPRDSRGGEQFF.